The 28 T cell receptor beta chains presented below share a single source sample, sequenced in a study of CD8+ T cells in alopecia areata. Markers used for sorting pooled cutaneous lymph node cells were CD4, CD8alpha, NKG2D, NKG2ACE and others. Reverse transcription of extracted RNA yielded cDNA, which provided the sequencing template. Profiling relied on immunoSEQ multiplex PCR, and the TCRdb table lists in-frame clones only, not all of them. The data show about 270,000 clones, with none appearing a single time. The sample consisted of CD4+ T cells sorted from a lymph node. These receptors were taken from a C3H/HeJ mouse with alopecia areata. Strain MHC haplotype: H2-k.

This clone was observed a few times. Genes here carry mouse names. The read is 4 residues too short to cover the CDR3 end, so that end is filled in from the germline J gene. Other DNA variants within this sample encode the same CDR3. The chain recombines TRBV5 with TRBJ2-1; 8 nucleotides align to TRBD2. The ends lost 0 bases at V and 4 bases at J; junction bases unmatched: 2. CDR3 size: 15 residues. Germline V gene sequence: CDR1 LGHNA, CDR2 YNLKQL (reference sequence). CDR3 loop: CASSQELGGYAEQFF. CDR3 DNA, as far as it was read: TGTGCCAGCAGCCAAGAGCTGGGGGGTTATGCT.

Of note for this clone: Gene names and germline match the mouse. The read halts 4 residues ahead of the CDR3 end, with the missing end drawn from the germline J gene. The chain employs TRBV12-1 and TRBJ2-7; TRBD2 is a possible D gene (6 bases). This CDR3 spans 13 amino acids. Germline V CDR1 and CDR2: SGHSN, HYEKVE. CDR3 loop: CASSQGTLYEQYF. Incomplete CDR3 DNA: TGTGCCAGCTCTCAGGGGACTCTTTAT.

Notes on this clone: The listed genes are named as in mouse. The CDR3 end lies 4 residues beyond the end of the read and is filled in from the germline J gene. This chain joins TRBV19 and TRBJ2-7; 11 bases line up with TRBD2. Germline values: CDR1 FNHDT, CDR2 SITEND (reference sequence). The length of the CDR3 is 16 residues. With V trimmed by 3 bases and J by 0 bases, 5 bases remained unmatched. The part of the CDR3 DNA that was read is TGTGCCAGCAGTACTATCGGGACTGGGGGCTCCTAT. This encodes CASSTIGTGGSY. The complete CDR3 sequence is CASSTIGTGGSYEQYF.

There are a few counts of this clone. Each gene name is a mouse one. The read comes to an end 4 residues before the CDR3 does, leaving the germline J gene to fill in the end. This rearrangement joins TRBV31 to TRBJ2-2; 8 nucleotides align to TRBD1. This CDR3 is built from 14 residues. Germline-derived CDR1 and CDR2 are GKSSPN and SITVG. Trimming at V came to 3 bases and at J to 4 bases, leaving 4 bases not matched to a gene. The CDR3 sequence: CAWSRGLSTGQLYF. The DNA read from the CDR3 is TGTGCCTGGAGCAGGGGGCTCAGCACCGGG.

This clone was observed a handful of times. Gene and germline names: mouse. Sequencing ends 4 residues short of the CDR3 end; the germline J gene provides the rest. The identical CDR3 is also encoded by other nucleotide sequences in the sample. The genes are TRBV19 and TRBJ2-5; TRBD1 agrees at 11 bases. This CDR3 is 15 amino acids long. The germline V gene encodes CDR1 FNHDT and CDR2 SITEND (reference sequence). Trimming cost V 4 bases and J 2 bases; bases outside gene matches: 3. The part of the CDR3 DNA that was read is TGTGCCAGCAGTCGGGACAGGGGGGGCCAAGAC. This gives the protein CASSRDRGGQD. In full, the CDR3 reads CASSRDRGGQDTQYF.

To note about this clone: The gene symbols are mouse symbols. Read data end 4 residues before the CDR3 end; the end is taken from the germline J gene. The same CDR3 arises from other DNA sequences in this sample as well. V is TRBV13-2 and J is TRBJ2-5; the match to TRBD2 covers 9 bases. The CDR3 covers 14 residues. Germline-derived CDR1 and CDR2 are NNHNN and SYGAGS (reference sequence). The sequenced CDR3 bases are TGTGCCAGCGGTGACTGGGGGGGAGAGGAC. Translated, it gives CASGDWGGED. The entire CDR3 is CASGDWGGEDTQYF.

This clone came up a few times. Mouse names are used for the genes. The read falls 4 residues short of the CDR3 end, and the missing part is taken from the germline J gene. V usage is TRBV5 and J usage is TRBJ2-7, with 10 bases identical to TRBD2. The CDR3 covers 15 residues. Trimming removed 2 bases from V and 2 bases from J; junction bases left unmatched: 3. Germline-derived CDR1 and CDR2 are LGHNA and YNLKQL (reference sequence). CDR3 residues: CASSQTWGGAYEQYF. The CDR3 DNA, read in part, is TGTGCCAGCAGCCAAACCTGGGGGGGCGCCTAT.

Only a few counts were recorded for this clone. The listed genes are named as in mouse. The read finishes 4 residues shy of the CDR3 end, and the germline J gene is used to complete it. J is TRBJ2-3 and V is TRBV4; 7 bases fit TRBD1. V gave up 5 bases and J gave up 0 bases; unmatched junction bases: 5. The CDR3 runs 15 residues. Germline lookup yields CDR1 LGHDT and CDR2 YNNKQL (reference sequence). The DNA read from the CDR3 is TGTGCCAGCAGCACCGGGACAGTTAGTGCAGAA. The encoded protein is CASSTGTVSAE. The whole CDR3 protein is CASSTGTVSAETLYF.

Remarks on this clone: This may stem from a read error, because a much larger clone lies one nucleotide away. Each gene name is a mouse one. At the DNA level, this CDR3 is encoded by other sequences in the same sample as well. The CDR3: CASSQVYAEQFF. The covered CDR3 bases are TGTGCCAGCAGCCAAGTCTATGCT. V and J are TRBV5 and TRBJ2-1, with D uncertain. The CDR3 is cut off 4 residues early in the read; its end comes from the germline J gene. V shed 1 base and J shed 3 bases, with 1 base lying between them. Germline lookup yields CDR1 LGHNA and CDR2 YNLKQL (reference sequence). The CDR3 is 12 amino acids.

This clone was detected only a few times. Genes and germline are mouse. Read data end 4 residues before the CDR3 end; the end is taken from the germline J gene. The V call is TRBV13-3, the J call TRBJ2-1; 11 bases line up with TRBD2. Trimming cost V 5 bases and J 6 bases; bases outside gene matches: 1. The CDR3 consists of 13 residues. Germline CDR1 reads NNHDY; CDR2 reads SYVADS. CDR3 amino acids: CASRLGGLAEQFF. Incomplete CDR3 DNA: TGTGCCAGCAGACTGGGGGGGCTTGCT.

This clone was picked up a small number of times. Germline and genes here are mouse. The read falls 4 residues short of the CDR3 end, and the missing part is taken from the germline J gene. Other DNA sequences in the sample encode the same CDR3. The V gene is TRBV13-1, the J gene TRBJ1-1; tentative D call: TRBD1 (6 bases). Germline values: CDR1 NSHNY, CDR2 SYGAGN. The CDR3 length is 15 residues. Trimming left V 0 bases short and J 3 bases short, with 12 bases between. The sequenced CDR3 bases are TGTGCCAGCAGTGATGCGGGGGGCGCGGACACA. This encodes CASSDAGGADT. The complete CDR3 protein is CASSDAGGADTEVFF.

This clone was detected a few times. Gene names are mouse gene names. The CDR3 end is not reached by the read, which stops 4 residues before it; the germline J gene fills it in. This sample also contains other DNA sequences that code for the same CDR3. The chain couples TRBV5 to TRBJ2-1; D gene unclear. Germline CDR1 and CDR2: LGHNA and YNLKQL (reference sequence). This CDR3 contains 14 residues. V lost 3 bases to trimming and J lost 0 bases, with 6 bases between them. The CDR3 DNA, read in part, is TGTGCCAGCAGCCAGACAAATAACTATGCT. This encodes CASSQTNNYA. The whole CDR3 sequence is CASSQTNNYAEQFF.

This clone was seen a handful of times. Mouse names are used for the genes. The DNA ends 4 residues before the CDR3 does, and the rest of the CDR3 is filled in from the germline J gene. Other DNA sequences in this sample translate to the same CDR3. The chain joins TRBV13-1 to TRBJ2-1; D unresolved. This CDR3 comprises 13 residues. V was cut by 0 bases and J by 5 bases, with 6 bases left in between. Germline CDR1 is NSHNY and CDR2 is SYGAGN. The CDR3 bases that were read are TGTGCCAGCAGTGATGAGGGTGATGCT. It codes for CASSDEGDA. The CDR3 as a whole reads CASSDEGDAEQFF.

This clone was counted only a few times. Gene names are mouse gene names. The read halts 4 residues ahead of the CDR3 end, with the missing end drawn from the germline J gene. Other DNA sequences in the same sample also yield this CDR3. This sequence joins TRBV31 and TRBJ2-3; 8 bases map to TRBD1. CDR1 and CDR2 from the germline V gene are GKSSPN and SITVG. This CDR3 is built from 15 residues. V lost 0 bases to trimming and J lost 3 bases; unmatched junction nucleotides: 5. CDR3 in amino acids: CAWSLTGGGAETLYF. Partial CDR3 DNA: TGTGCCTGGAGTCTTACAGGGGGAGGGGCAGAA.

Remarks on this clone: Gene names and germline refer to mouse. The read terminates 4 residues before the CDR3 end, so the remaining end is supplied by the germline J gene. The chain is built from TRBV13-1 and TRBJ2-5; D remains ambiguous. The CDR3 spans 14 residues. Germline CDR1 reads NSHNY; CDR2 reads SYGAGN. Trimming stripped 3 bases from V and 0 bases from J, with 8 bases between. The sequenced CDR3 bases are TGTGCCAGCAGTGGACATTATAACCAAGAC. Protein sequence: CASSGHYNQD. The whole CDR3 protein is CASSGHYNQDTQYF.

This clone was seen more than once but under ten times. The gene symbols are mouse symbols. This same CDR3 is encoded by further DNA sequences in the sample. CDR3 DNA, as far as it was read: TGTGCCAGCAGTGATTCGGGCTTGGGGCAAGAC. Translating it yields CASSDSGLGQD. The complete CDR3 protein is CASSDSGLGQDTQYF. The rearrangement links TRBV13-1 to TRBJ2-5; possibly TRBD2 for D (5 bases). The DNA ends 4 residues before the CDR3 does, and the rest of the CDR3 is filled in from the germline J gene. CDR1 and CDR2 from the germline V gene are NSHNY and SYGAGN. Trimming shortened V by 1 base and J by 3 bases, and 12 bases separated the two germline ends. The CDR3 extends over 15 amino acids.

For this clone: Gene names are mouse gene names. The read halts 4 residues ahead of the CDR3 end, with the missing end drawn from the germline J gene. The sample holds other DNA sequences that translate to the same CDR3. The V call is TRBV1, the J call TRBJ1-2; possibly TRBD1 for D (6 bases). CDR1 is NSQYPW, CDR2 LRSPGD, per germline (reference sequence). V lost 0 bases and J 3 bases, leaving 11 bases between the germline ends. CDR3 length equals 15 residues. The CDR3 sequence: CTCSADPRGDSDYTF. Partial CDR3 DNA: TGCACCTGCAGTGCAGATCCCAGGGGCGACTCC. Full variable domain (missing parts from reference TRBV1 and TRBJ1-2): VTLLEQNPRWRLVPRGQAVNLRCILKNSQYPWMSWYQQDLQKQLQWLFTLRSPGDKEVKSLPGADYLATRVTDTELRLQVANMSQGRTLYCTCSADPRGDSDYTFGSGTRLLVI.

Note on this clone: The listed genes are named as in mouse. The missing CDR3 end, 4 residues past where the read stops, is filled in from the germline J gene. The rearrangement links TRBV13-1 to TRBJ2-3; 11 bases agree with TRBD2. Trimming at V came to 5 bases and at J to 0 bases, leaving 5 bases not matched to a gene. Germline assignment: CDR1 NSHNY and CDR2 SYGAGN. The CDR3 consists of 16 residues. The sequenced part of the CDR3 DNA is TGTGCCAGCAGAAGGGACTGGGGGAATAGTGCAGAA. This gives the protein CASRRDWGNSAE. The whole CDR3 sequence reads CASRRDWGNSAETLYF.

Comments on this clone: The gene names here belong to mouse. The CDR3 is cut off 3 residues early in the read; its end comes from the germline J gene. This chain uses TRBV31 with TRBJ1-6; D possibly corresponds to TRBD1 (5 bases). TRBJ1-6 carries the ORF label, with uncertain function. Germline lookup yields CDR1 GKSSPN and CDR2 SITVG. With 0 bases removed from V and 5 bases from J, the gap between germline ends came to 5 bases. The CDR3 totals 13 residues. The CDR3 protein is CAWSLGDNSPLYF. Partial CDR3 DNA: TGTGCCTGGAGTCTAGGGGATAATTCGCCC.

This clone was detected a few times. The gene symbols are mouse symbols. The sequenced part of the CDR3 DNA is TGCACCTGCAGTGCAGATGCAGGGGCTTAT. Translation: CTCSADAGAY. The complete CDR3 protein is CTCSADAGAYEQYF. This chain uses TRBV1 with TRBJ2-7; D perhaps matches TRBD1 (6 bases). The sequenced fragment ends 4 residues before the CDR3 boundary, so the rest is inferred from the germline J gene. The CDR3 is made up of 14 amino acids. Germline V lookup: CDR1 NSQYPW, CDR2 LRSPGD (reference sequence). The full variable domain, in which reference TRBV1 and TRBJ2-7 provide the parts outside the CDR3, is VTLLEQNPRWRLVPRGQAVNLRCILKNSQYPWMSWYQQDLQKQLQWLFTLRSPGDKEVKSLPGADYLATRVTDTELRLQVANMSQGRTLYCTCSADAGAYEQYFGPGTRLTVL.

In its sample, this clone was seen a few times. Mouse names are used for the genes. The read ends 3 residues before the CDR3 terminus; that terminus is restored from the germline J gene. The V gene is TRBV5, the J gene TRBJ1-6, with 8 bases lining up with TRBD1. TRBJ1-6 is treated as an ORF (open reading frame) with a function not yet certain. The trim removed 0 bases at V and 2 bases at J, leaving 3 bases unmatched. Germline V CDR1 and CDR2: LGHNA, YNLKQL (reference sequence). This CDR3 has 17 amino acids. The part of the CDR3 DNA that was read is TGTGCCAGCAGCCAAGATCTACAGGGGGCCTATAATTCGCCC. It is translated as CASSQDLQGAYNSP. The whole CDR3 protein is CASSQDLQGAYNSPLYF.

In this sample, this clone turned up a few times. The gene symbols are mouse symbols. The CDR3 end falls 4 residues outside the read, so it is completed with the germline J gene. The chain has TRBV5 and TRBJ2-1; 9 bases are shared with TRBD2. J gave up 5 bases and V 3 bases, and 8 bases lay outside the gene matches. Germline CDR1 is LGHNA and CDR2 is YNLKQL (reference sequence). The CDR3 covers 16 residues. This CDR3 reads CASSHLGGARDAEQFF. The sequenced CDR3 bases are TGTGCCAGCAGCCATCTTGGGGGGGCGCGGGATGCT.

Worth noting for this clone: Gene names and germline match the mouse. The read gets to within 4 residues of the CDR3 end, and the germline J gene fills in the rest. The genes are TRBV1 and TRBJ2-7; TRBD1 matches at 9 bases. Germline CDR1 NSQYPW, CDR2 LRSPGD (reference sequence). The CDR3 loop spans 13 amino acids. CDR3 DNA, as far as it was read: TGCACCTGCAGCCGGGACAGGGCTTAT. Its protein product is CTCSRDRAY. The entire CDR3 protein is CTCSRDRAYEQYF.

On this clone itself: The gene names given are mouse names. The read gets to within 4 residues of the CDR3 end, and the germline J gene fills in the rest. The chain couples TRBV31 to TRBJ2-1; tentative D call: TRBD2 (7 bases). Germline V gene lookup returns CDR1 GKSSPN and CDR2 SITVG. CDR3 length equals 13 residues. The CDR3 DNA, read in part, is TGTGCCTGGAGTCGTGGGGGGCGCGCT. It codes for CAWSRGGRA. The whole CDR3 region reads CAWSRGGRAEQFF.

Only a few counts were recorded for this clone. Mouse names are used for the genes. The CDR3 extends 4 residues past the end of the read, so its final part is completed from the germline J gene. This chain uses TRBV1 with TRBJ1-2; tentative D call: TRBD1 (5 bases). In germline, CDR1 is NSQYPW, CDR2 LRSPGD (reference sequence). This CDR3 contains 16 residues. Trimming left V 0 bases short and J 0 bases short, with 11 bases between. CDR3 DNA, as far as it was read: TGCACCTGCAGTGCAGATCCGGGGGGGGCAAACTCC. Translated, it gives CTCSADPGGANS. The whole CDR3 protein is CTCSADPGGANSDYTF.

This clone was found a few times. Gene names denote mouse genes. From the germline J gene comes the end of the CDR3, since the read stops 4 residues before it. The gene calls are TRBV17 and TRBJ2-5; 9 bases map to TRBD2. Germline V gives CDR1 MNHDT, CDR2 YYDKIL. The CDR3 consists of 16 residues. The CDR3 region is CASSRDGWGGKDTQYF. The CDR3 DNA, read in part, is TGTGCTAGCAGTAGAGATGGCTGGGGGGGGAAAGAC.

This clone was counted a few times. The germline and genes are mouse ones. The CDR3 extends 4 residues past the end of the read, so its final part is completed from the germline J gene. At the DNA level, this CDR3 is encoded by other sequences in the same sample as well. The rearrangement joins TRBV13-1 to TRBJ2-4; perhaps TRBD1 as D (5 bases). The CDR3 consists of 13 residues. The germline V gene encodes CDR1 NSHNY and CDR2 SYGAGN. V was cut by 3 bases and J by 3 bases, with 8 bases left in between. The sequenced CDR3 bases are TGTGCCAGCAGTGGCCAGGGACAAAAC. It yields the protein CASSGQGQN. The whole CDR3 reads CASSGQGQNTLYF.

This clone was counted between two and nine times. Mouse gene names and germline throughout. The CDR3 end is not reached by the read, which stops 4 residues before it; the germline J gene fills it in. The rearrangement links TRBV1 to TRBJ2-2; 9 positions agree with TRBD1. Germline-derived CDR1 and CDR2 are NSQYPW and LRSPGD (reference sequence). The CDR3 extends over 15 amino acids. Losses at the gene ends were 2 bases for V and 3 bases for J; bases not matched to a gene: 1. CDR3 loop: CTCSARDRDTGQLYF. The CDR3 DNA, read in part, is TGCACCTGCAGTGCAAGGGACAGGGACACCGGG.